The rows below give T cell receptor beta chains drawn from one sample of a study of blood T cell repertoires in COVID-19. TCRdb keeps only in-frame clones here, not all; method: immunoSEQ multiplex PCR. The table shows hundreds of thousands of clones, with roughly 89% occurring only once. The sample was peripheral blood. The receptors were gathered from a young woman with active or convalescent COVID-19. CDR3s include the opening cysteine and the closing phenylalanine or tryptophan. Each record gives: J gene, D gene, V gene, clone size, CDR3 protein, CDR3 DNA. D genes are given only for firm matches. For some rows the clone size is stated as once, few or many, or as a class when expanded; others skip it.

j_gene: TRBJ2-7; d_gene: NA; v_gene: TRBV5-1; abundance: NA; CDR3aa: CASSPQGSYEQYF; CDR3nt: TGCGCCAGCAGTCCCCAGGGCTCCTACGAGCAGTACTTC
j_gene: TRBJ1-1; d_gene: TRBD1; v_gene: TRBV5-1; abundance: NA; CDR3aa: CASSPTGLTEAFF; CDR3nt: TGCGCCAGCAGCCCGACAGGGTTGACTGAAGCTTTCTTT
j_gene: TRBJ2-1; d_gene: TRBD2; v_gene: TRBV19; abundance: NA; CDR3aa: CASSTVTSGIVSNEQFF; CDR3nt: TGTGCCAGTAGTACGGTGACTAGCGGGATCGTATCCAATGAGCAGTTCTTC
j_gene: TRBJ2-1; d_gene: TRBD2; v_gene: TRBV6-5; abundance: NA; CDR3aa: CASSYPGLAPNEQFF; CDR3nt: TGTGCCAGCAGTTATCCTGGACTAGCCCCCAATGAGCAGTTCTTC
j_gene: TRBJ2-3; d_gene: TRBD2; v_gene: TRBV3-1/TRBV3-2; abundance: NA; CDR3aa: CASSPRGSGSVGTDTQYF; CDR3nt: TGTGCCAGCAGCCCCCGGGGTAGCGGGAGTGTCGGCACAGATACGCAGTATTTT
j_gene: TRBJ1-2; d_gene: TRBD1; v_gene: TRBV10-3; abundance: NA; CDR3aa: CAIRRQGANYGYTF; CDR3nt: TGTGCCATCAGGAGACAGGGAGCTAACTATGGCTACACCTTC
j_gene: TRBJ1-1; d_gene: NA; v_gene: TRBV18; abundance: NA; CDR3aa: CASSPEIMNTEAFF; CDR3nt: TGTGCCAGCTCACCAGAGATCATGAACACTGAAGCTTTCTTT
j_gene: TRBJ1-3; d_gene: NA; v_gene: TRBV5-5; abundance: once; CDR3aa: CASSLVRSPSGNTIYF; CDR3nt: TGTGCCAGCAGCTTGGTCCGGTCGCCGTCTGGAAACACCATATATTTT
j_gene: TRBJ1-4; d_gene: NA; v_gene: TRBV10-1; abundance: NA; CDR3aa: CASSVFCPGHMFEKLFF; CDR3nt: TGCGCCAGCAGTGTGTTTTGCCCTGGACATATGTTTGAAAAACTGTTTTTT
j_gene: TRBJ1-3; d_gene: NA; v_gene: TRBV19; abundance: NA; CDR3aa: CASTRRGTQLPTPSGNTIYF; CDR3nt: TGTGCCAGTACGAGACGGGGGACCCAATTACCAACCCCCTCTGGAAACACCATATATTTT
j_gene: TRBJ1-1; d_gene: NA; v_gene: TRBV5-1; abundance: few; CDR3aa: CASSLAGYTEAFF; CDR3nt: TGCGCCAGCAGCTTGGCAGGGTACACTGAAGCTTTCTTT
j_gene: TRBJ2-1; d_gene: NA; v_gene: TRBV7-9; abundance: NA; CDR3aa: CASSPGSSYNEQFF; CDR3nt: TGTGCCAGCAGCCCCGGGTCCAGCTACAATGAGCAGTTCTTC
j_gene: TRBJ2-1; d_gene: TRBD2; v_gene: TRBV30; abundance: NA; CDR3aa: CAWSVAGGNEQFF; CDR3nt: TGTGCCTGGAGTGTGGCGGGAGGGAATGAGCAGTTCTTC
j_gene: TRBJ1-4; d_gene: NA; v_gene: TRBV12-3/TRBV12-4; abundance: NA; CDR3aa: CASAAGVQKLFF; CDR3nt: TGTGCCAGCGCGGCTGGTGTCCAAAAACTGTTTTTT
j_gene: TRBJ2-1; d_gene: TRBD1; v_gene: TRBV19; abundance: NA; CDR3aa: CASSWDRTYSYNEQFF; CDR3nt: TGTGCCAGTAGTTGGGACAGGACCTACTCCTACAATGAGCAGTTCTTC
j_gene: TRBJ1-2; d_gene: TRBD1; v_gene: TRBV2; abundance: NA; CDR3aa: CASSPGQGAYYGYTF; CDR3nt: TGTGCCAGCAGTCCCGGACAGGGGGCTTACTATGGCTACACCTTC
j_gene: TRBJ2-2; d_gene: NA; v_gene: TRBV7-8; abundance: NA; CDR3aa: CASSRHTASSTGELFF; CDR3nt: TGTGCCAGCAGTCGTCACACGGCTAGTTCCACCGGGGAGCTGTTTTTT
j_gene: TRBJ2-4; d_gene: NA; v_gene: TRBV15; abundance: NA; CDR3aa: CATSHGGGLAKNIQYF; CDR3nt: TGTGCCACCAGCCATGGGGGCGGTCTAGCCAAAAACATTCAGTACTTC
j_gene: TRBJ2-2; d_gene: TRBD2; v_gene: TRBV19; abundance: NA; CDR3aa: CASSITLAGATGGELFF; CDR3nt: TGTGCCAGTAGTATAACGCTAGCGGGGGCCACCGGCGGGGAGCTGTTTTTT
j_gene: TRBJ1-1; d_gene: NA; v_gene: TRBV12-3/TRBV12-4; abundance: few; CDR3aa: CASSLRRGSEAFF; CDR3nt: TGTGCCAGCAGTTTACGGAGGGGCTCTGAAGCTTTCTTT
j_gene: TRBJ1-1; d_gene: NA; v_gene: TRBV25-1; abundance: NA; CDR3aa: CASSESRGTEAFF; CDR3nt: TGTGCCAGCAGTGAATCCCGGGGCACTGAAGCTTTCTTT
j_gene: TRBJ2-5; d_gene: NA; v_gene: TRBV6-5; abundance: once; CDR3aa: CASSYFRGETQYF; CDR3nt: TGTGCCAGCAGTTACTTTCGGGGGGAGACCCAGTACTTC
j_gene: TRBJ2-1; d_gene: NA; v_gene: TRBV18; abundance: NA; CDR3aa: CASSPGVNEQFF; CDR3nt: TGTGCCAGCTCACCAGGAGTTAATGAGCAGTTCTTC
j_gene: TRBJ2-2; d_gene: TRBD1; v_gene: TRBV9; abundance: NA; CDR3aa: CASSARTGAGTGELFF; CDR3nt: TGTGCCAGCAGCGCCAGGACAGGGGCCGGAACCGGGGAGCTGTTTTTT